This is a list of T cell receptor beta chains from one sample in a study of patients and donors after allogeneic stem cell transplantation. One entry per CDR3 protein, called by TCRdb with MiXCR from the RT-PCR reads. The repertoire holds around 27,000 distinct CDR3 sequences, roughly 8% seen once, with around 50% in the top ten. The sequenced sample was blood, either unsorted or a sorted T cell fraction (not recorded which). These receptors all stem from a human donor who was either an allogeneic HSCT recipient or a stem cell or donor lymphocyte infusion donor (not recorded which). It is not recorded whose cells these are; they may come from a transplant donor. Both conserved end residues are part of each CDR3. The D gene is left open where the match is weak. Clone size appears in some rows only: once, few, many, or a class for an expanded clone.

V gene	D gene	clone size	J gene	CDR3 protein	CDR3 DNA
TRBV28	NA	few	TRBJ1-1	CASSTGGIMNTEAFF	TGTGCCAGCAGTACGGGGGGGATCATGAACACTGAAGCTTTCTTT
TRBV11-2	TRBD2	many	TRBJ2-4	CASSPPATSGGAGTKNIQYF	TGTGCCAGCAGCCCGCCTGCAACTAGCGGGGGGGCCGGAACCAAAAACATTCAGTACTTC
TRBV15	NA	many	TRBJ2-5	CATSRGHVETQYF	TGTGCCACCAGCAGAGGACATGTGGAGACCCAGTACTTC
TRBV5-5	TRBD2	many	TRBJ2-4	CASSLVGGGNNIQYF	TGTGCCAGCAGCTTGGTGGGCGGGGGAAATAACATTCAGTACTTC
TRBV28	TRBD1	many	TRBJ1-1	CASKGTGGKGEAFF	TGTGCCAGCAAGGGAACAGGGGGCAAGGGTGAAGCTTTCTTT
TRBV9	NA	many	TRBJ2-5	CASSVAWAEETQYF	TGTGCCAGCAGCGTAGCCTGGGCGGAAGAGACCCAGTACTTC
TRBV7-9	NA	NA	TRBJ1-2	CASSSQIGARGYTF	TGTGCCAGCAGCTCCCAAATAGGAGCGAGGGGCTACACCTTC
TRBV7-9	NA	many	TRBJ1-3	CASSLLGPSGNTIYF	TGTGCCAGCAGCTTACTGGGGCCCTCTGGAAACACCATATATTTT
TRBV6-1	NA	few	TRBJ1-1	CASRNRQATEAFF	TGTGCCAGCAGAAACCGACAGGCCACTGAAGCTTTCTTT
TRBV28	TRBD1	NA	TRBJ2-7	CASSTGGSYEQYF	TGTGCCAGCAGTACAGGGGGCTCCTACGAGCAGTACTTC
TRBV3-1	NA	once	TRBJ2-2	CASLQREAGELFF	TGTGCCAGCCTCCAAAGGGAGGCCGGGGAGCTGTTTTTT